These 2 T cell receptor beta chains originate from one sample sequenced in a study of regulatory T cells in long-lasting Graves disease. Described time point: newly diagnosed GD, antithyroid drugs for less than 3 months. Extracted PBMC RNA gave rise to the TCR library. Relying on iRepertoire HTBI primers and Arm-PCR of CDR3 regions, the team built TCR beta libraries. TCRdb re-analysed the multiplex PCR reads in MiXCR, keeping a single row per CDR3 protein. The sample records about 330,000 distinct CDR3 sequences, 15% to 20% being singletons. The data also belong to a second study, concerning T cells in Graves' hyperthyroidism and ophthalmopathy.

This specimen was peripheral blood mononuclear cells (PBMCs), taken at new diagnosis, from a patient treated with antithyroid drugs. The source is a woman between 18 and 30 years old with Graves disease.

V is TRBV20-1 and J is TRBJ2-1; 9 positions agree with TRBD2. This CDR3 comprises 17 residues. CDR1 is DFQATT, CDR2 SNEGSKA, per germline (reference sequence). V gave up 2 bases and J gave up 5 bases; unmatched junction bases: 13. The CDR3 spells CSARPSMLAGINNEQFF. The CDR3 DNA reads as TGCAGTGCTAGACCATCAATGCTAGCGGGAATTAACAATGAGCAGTTCTTC.

The V and J genes are TRBV5-6 and TRBJ2-2; D is tentatively TRBD1 or TRBD2 (5 bases each). CDR3 size: 12 residues. Trimming removed 6 bases from V and 5 bases from J, with 8 bases in between. Germline values: CDR1 SGHDT, CDR2 YYEEEE. CDR3: CASTWGTGELFF. CDR3 nucleotide sequence: TGTGCCAGCACCTGGGGGACCGGGGAGCTGTTTTTT.